This T cell receptor (beta chain) stems from a study of shared clonotypes between healthy human individuals. Overall study results and limits: Limited genetic and exposure-history diversity came from having few donors. The study generally estimated greater richness for naive than memory subsets.

The CDR3 runs to 14 residues. Germline V gene data show CDR1 as MDHEN and CDR2 as SYDVKM. Trimming left V 2 bases short and J 5 bases short, with 9 bases between. As for this clone: Its antigen is not known.

Clones were sequenced by immunoSEQ multiplex PCR, and TCRdb holds only the in-frame ones, with some missing. The sample carries some 1.4 million clones, about 96% recorded once. The sample consisted of naive CD4+ T cells sorted from blood. Subset reported: CD45RA+ positively selected. J is TRBJ1-4 and V is TRBV28; possible D gene TRBD1, 5 bases. This TCR derives from a man aged 25-45 years in good health. Here the CDR3 reads CASSLPGKNEKLFF. The CDR3 DNA reads TGTGCCAGCAGTTTACCAGGGAAGAATGAAAAACTGTTTTTT.